These 3 T cell receptor beta chains came from one sample sequenced in a study of T cells in women clearing cervical HPV infection. Here immunoSEQ multiplex PCR was the method, and the copy in TCRdb shows in-frame clones only, minus some. This repertoire includes 20,000 to 25,000 clones. The sample taken for sequencing was blood buffy coat. The receptors were sampled from a woman between 18 and 70 years old with a cervical HPV16 infection that either progressed to CIN3+ or cleared (not recorded which).

Comment on this clone: The missing CDR3 end, 3 residues past where the read stops, is filled in from the germline J gene. V and J are TRBV30 and TRBJ2-1, with TRBD2 matching over 7 bases. V trimming: 2 bases; J trimming: 6 bases; junction bases outside the gene matches: 7. This CDR3 has 14 amino acids. CDR1 is GTSNPN and CDR2 is SVGIG in the germline V gene (reference sequence). The CDR3 spells CAWSWGGRVNEQFF. CDR3 bases read: TGTGCCTGGAGTTGGGGGGGACGGGTCAATGAG.

In regard to this clone: The CDR3 is cut off 3 residues early in the read; its end comes from the germline J gene. The chain carries TRBV7-3 and TRBJ1-1; weak D call: TRBD1 (6 bases). CDR3 length equals 17 residues. The V and J ends lost 1 base and 3 bases respectively, with 18 bases between them. Per germline, CDR1 SGHTA and CDR2 FQGTGA. The chain's CDR3 is CASSLRAGGLSDTEAFF. CDR3 DNA (partial): TGTGCCAGCAGCTTAAGGGCGGGGGGCCTTTCAGACACTGAA.

On this clone: The DNA ends 3 residues before the CDR3 does, and the rest of the CDR3 is filled in from the germline J gene. The chain combines TRBV7-2 with TRBJ2-5, with D unclear. There are 15 residues in the CDR3. The germline gives CDR1 SGHTA, CDR2 FQGNSA. V lost 1 base to trimming and J lost 2 bases, with 11 bases between them. The CDR3 reads CASSLVQEPQETQYF. CDR3 DNA (partial): TGTGCCAGCAGCTTAGTGCAGGAGCCTCAAGAGACC.